Presented here are 27 T cell receptor beta chains from one specimen sequenced in a study of blood T cell repertoires in COVID-19. Generated by immunoSEQ multiplex PCR, the TCRdb table keeps only in-frame clones and is missing some. This sample has roughly 130,000 clones, with over 60% found just once. Source material: peripheral blood. These receptors originate from a man aged 45-65 years with acute or convalescent COVID-19.

The chain uses TRBV19 and TRBJ1-2; a possible D gene is TRBD1 (6 bases). V lost 2 bases and J lost 6, with 13 bases in between. This CDR3 contains 14 residues. Germline CDR1 is LNHDA and CDR2 is SQIVND (reference sequence). This CDR3 reads CASSIREQGHGYTF. DNA of the CDR3: TGTGCCAGTAGTATAAGGGAACAGGGTCATGGCTACACCTTC. The full variable domain, its missing parts supplied by reference TRBV19 and TRBJ1-2, is DGGITQSPKYLFRKEGQNVTLSCEQNLNHDAMYWYRQDPGQGLRLIYYSQIVNDFQKGDIAEGYSVSREKKESFPLTVTSAQKNPTAFYLCASSIREQGHGYTFGSGTRLTVV.

The chain is built from TRBV6-5 and TRBJ2-1; no firm D call. V lost 7 bases and J 5 bases, leaving 3 bases between the germline ends. This CDR3 comprises 10 residues. CDR1 and CDR2 from the germline V gene are MNHEY and SVGAGI. The CDR3 region has the DNA TGTGCCAGCACTGACAATGAGCAGTTCTTC. Its translation: CASTDNEQFF.

The V and J genes are TRBV5-1 and TRBJ2-1, with TRBD2 identical over 9 bases. V shed 4 bases and J 8 bases; nucleotides not matched to a gene: 7. Germline-derived CDR1 and CDR2 are SGHRS and YFSETQ. The CDR3 has 14 amino acids. The CDR3 DNA is TGCGCCAGCAGCGAGCGGGGGGCCGGAGATGAGCAGTTCTTC. Its translation: CASSERGAGDEQFF.

The V call is TRBV6-5, the J call TRBJ2-7, with a possible D match to TRBD1 (6 bases). V lost 5 bases, J lost 1 base, and 9 bases lay in between. Per the germline V gene, CDR1 is MNHEY and CDR2 is SVGAGI. This CDR3 has 13 amino acids. The CDR3 here is CASSRTVSYEQYF. CDR3 bases: TGTGCCAGCAGTAGGACAGTTTCCTACGAGCAGTACTTC.

This clone was seen only a few times. The V gene is TRBV19, the J gene TRBJ1-3; 7 bases are shared with TRBD1. V lost 3 bases and J lost 0; bases outside the gene matches: 14. CDR1 is LNHDA and CDR2 is SQIVND in the germline V gene (reference sequence). This CDR3 is 19 amino acids long. In nucleotides, the CDR3 is TGTGCCAGTAGTATCCATGCCGGGACAGCGTTGAGCTCTGGAAACACCATATATTTT. As protein: CASSIHAGTALSSGNTIYF. Filled out from reference TRBV19 and TRBJ1-3, the complete variable domain reads DGGITQSPKYLFRKEGQNVTLSCEQNLNHDAMYWYRQDPGQGLRLIYYSQIVNDFQKGDIAEGYSVSREKKESFPLTVTSAQKNPTAFYLCASSIHAGTALSSGNTIYFGEGSWLTVV.

This sequence joins TRBV5-8 and TRBJ2-7, with TRBD2 identical over 9 bases. This CDR3 has 15 residues. Trimming at V came to 3 bases and at J to 6 bases, leaving 10 bases not matched to a gene. Germline CDR1 reads SGHTS; CDR2 reads YDEGEE. The CDR3 here is CASSSGLASSSEQYF. The DNA of the CDR3 is TGTGCCAGCAGCTCGGGACTAGCCTCATCAAGCGAGCAGTACTTC.

The V and J genes are TRBV9 and TRBJ2-5, with 10 bases that match TRBD2. V lost 4 bases to trimming and J lost 5 bases; unmatched junction nucleotides: 5. The CDR3 consists of 14 residues. Germline V gives CDR1 SGDLS, CDR2 YYNGEE. CDR3 sequence reads: CASSSAGGQETQYF. In nucleotides, the CDR3 is TGTGCCAGCAGCTCAGCGGGGGGGCAGGAGACCCAGTACTTC.

V is TRBV4-1 and J is TRBJ1-1; 9 nucleotides agree with TRBD1. With V trimmed by 5 bases and J by 2 bases, 3 bases remained unmatched. Germline V gives CDR1 MGHRA, CDR2 YSYEKL. The CDR3 consists of 14 residues. The CDR3, as DNA: TGCGCCAGCAGCGAGGGACAGGGCAACACTGAAGCTTTCTTT. Amino acid sequence: CASSEGQGNTEAFF.

This clone occurred once. The chain links TRBV18 to TRBJ2-7; possibly TRBD1 for D (5 bases). Germline V gene data show CDR1 as KGHSH and CDR2 as LQKENI. This CDR3 is 14 amino acids long. Trimming pared 3 bases from V and 7 bases from J, leaving 16 bases between. CDR3 loop: CASSPSTDTKEQYF. The CDR3 DNA reads TGTGCCAGCTCACCCTCGACAGATACTAAAGAGCAGTACTTC. Filled out from reference TRBV18 and TRBJ2-7, the complete variable domain reads NAGVMQNPRHLVRRRGQEARLRCSPMKGHSHVYWYRQLPEEGLKFMVYLQKENIIDESGMPKERFSAEFPKEGPSILRIQQVVRGDSAAYFCASSPSTDTKEQYFGPGTRLTVT.

This clone was found a few times. The chain combines TRBV2 with TRBJ1-1; TRBD1 is a possible D gene (5 bases). Germline lookup yields CDR1 SNHLY and CDR2 FYNNEI. This CDR3 is 13 amino acids long. Trimming pared 7 bases from V and 4 bases from J, leaving 13 bases between. CDR3 sequence: CASTLRRGTEAFF. CDR3 coding DNA: TGTGCCAGCACCCTAAGAAGGGGCACTGAAGCTTTCTTT.

The chain has TRBV24-1 and TRBJ2-3; D is undetermined. V gave up 4 bases and J gave up 6 bases, with 7 bases separating them. The length of the CDR3 is 12 residues. Germline V CDR1 and CDR2: KGHDR, SFDVKD. The CDR3, as DNA: TGTGCCACCAGTGAATCTACGGATACGCAGTATTTT. This translates into CATSESTDTQYF.

J is TRBJ2-7 and V is TRBV4-1; 9 bases match TRBD1. The junction had 2 bases not matched to a gene; V was cut back by 4 bases and J by 4 bases. This CDR3 is built from 13 residues. The V gene's germline CDR1 is MGHRA and CDR2 YSYEKL. The CDR3, as DNA: TGCGCCAGCAGCCGGGGACAGGGTTACGAGCAGTACTTC. It codes for CASSRGQGYEQYF.

J is TRBJ1-2 and V is TRBV2, with TRBD1 as a possible D gene (5 bases). V shed 7 bases and J shed 7 bases, with 13 bases lying between them. Per germline, CDR1 SNHLY and CDR2 FYNNEI. The CDR3 loop spans 12 amino acids. CDR3 amino acids: CASTQGARGYTF. The DNA for the CDR3 is TGTGCCAGCACGCAAGGGGCCCGTGGCTACACCTTC. The entire variable domain, with the rest obtained from reference TRBV2 and TRBJ1-2, is as follows: EPEVTQTPSHQVTQMGQEVILRCVPISNHLYFYWYRQILGQKVEFLVSFYNNEISEKSEIFDDQFSVERPDGSNFTLKIRSTKLEDSAMYFCASTQGARGYTFGSGTRLTVV.

As DNA, the CDR3 is TGTGCCAGCAGCTTCCAGGGGCTTGACACTGAAGCTTTCTTT. Protein sequence: CASSFQGLDTEAFF. V usage is TRBV11-2 and J usage is TRBJ1-1, with D perhaps TRBD1 (6 bases). This CDR3 spans 14 amino acids. Germline-derived CDR1 and CDR2 are SGHAT and FQNNGV. The V and J ends lost 3 bases and 3 bases respectively, with 11 bases between them.

The chain links TRBV5-1 to TRBJ1-1, with 8 bases lining up with TRBD1. This CDR3 has 14 residues. CDR1 SGHRS and CDR2 YFSETQ come from the germline V gene. Germline trimming cut 5 bases from V and 5 bases from J; bases unmatched to any gene: 8. In DNA form, the CDR3 reads TGCGCCAGCAGGAAGACAGGGGATCGGACTGAAGCTTTCTTT. It encodes CASRKTGDRTEAFF. The whole variable domain, filled in from reference TRBV5-1 and TRBJ1-1, reads KAGVTQTPRYLIKTRGQQVTLSCSPISGHRSVSWYQQTPGQGLQFLFEYFSETQRNKGNFPGRFSGRQFSNSRSEMNVSTLELGDSALYLCASRKTGDRTEAFFGQGTRLTVV.

The chain's CDR3 is CASSTLTGLAYGYTF. The DNA for the CDR3 is TGTGCCAGCAGCACTTTGACAGGGCTAGCCTATGGCTACACCTTC. The rearrangement links TRBV7-9 to TRBJ1-2, with TRBD1 identical over 7 bases. The trim removed 5 bases at V and 4 bases at J, leaving 10 bases unmatched. Germline V CDR1 and CDR2: SEHNR, FQNEAQ (reference sequence). The CDR3 length is 15 residues.

This sequence joins TRBV25-1 and TRBJ1-1; D call uncertain. Trimming removed 3 bases from V and 5 bases from J, with 10 bases in between. The CDR3 consists of 13 residues. Per germline, CDR1 MGHDK and CDR2 SYGVNS. CDR3 region: CASSDTGRTEAFF. The CDR3 DNA is TGTGCCAGCAGTGATACGGGGAGGACTGAAGCTTTCTTT.

The V call is TRBV2, the J call TRBJ1-4; D might be TRBD1 (6 bases). Trimming removed 6 bases at V and 10 bases at J, with 21 bases between. The V gene's germline CDR1 is SNHLY and CDR2 FYNNEI. The CDR3 totals 15 residues. CDR3 region: CASRGRRQGLGKLFF. For the CDR3, the DNA is TGTGCCAGCAGGGGTCGTCGGCAGGGGTTGGGAAAACTGTTTTTT.

This chain connects TRBV5-1 to TRBJ2-2; D perhaps matches TRBD1 (6 bases). The CDR3 length is 14 residues. Trimming removed 3 bases from V and 4 bases from J, with 10 bases in between. Germline values: CDR1 SGHRS, CDR2 YFSETQ. The CDR3 DNA reads TGCGCCAGCAGCTACTGGGACACCACCGGGGAGCTGTTTTTT. Its protein is CASSYWDTTGELFF.

This CDR3 is CASSQSGQKYNEQFF. CDR3 in DNA: TGTGCCAGCAGCCAATCCGGACAGAAATACAATGAGCAGTTCTTC. The chain recombines TRBV9 with TRBJ2-1; D is possibly TRBD1 (6 bases). V lost 4 bases, J lost 4 bases, and 15 bases lay in between. CDR1 and CDR2 from the germline V gene are SGDLS and YYNGEE. This CDR3 contains 15 residues.

The chain uses TRBV6-4 and TRBJ1-1; no reliable D call. This CDR3 spans 13 amino acids. Germline lookup yields CDR1 MRHNA and CDR2 SNTAGT. V dropped 4 bases and J dropped 5 bases, with 11 bases sitting between them. The CDR3 loop is CASSGDSGTEAFF. CDR3 DNA: TGTGCCAGCAGTGGGGATTCGGGAACTGAAGCTTTCTTT.

The chain employs TRBV5-1 and TRBJ2-3; 12 positions match TRBD2. CDR3 length equals 14 residues. V gave up 6 bases and J gave up 5 bases; unmatched junction bases: 4. The germline gives CDR1 SGHRS, CDR2 YFSETQ. The DNA for the CDR3 is TGCGCCAGCACTAGCGGGGGGGCCAAAGATACGCAGTATTTT. Translating it yields CASTSGGAKDTQYF.

This clone was counted only a few times. V and J are TRBV5-1 and TRBJ2-6; D remains ambiguous. Trimming shortened V by 0 bases and J by 2 bases, and 9 bases separated the two germline ends. There are 16 residues in the CDR3. Germline V gene data show CDR1 as SGHRS and CDR2 as YFSETQ. The DNA of the CDR3 is TGCGCCAGCAGCTTGGATCAAGCGCCTGGGGCCAACGTCCTGACTTTC. Translating gives CASSLDQAPGANVLTF. The entire variable domain, with the rest obtained from reference TRBV5-1 and TRBJ2-6, is as follows: KAGVTQTPRYLIKTRGQQVTLSCSPISGHRSVSWYQQTPGQGLQFLFEYFSETQRNKGNFPGRFSGRQFSNSRSEMNVSTLELGDSALYLCASSLDQAPGANVLTFGAGSRLTVL.

The V call is TRBV2, the J call TRBJ1-2; no definite D call. V was trimmed by 6 bases and J by 0 bases, leaving 2 bases between them. Germline CDR1 and CDR2: SNHLY and FYNNEI. The CDR3 is 11 residues long. CDR3 coding DNA: TGTGCCAGCAGCGCTAACTATGGCTACACCTTC. Residues: CASSANYGYTF.

V and J are TRBV15 and TRBJ2-3; no clear D. This CDR3 is 14 amino acids long. V was cut by 0 bases and J by 6 bases, with 10 bases left in between. CDR1 and CDR2 from the germline V gene are LNHNV and YYDKDF (reference sequence). The CDR3 here is CATSRDQDRDTQYF. CDR3 nucleotide sequence: TGTGCCACCAGCAGAGATCAGGATAGGGATACGCAGTATTTT. The variable domain in full, completed from reference TRBV15 and TRBJ2-3, reads DAMVIQNPRYQVTQFGKPVTLSCSQTLNHNVMYWYQQKSSQAPKLLFHYYDKDFNNEADTPDNFQSRRPNTSFCFLDIRSPGLGDTAMYLCATSRDQDRDTQYFGPGTRLTVL.

The chain couples TRBV21-1 to TRBJ2-7; TRBD1 is the table's D call, not checked against the DNA. TRBV21-1 is assigned pseudogene status. The CDR3 totals 18 residues. As DNA, the CDR3 is TGTGCCAGCAGCAATCCTTCGACGACAGGGAAGAGCTCCTACGAGCAGTACGTC. It specifies CASSNPSTTGKSSYEQYV.

This clone came up once. V is TRBV9 and J is TRBJ2-6; TRBD2 matches 8 bases. V was clipped by 4 bases and J by 2 bases; unmatched bases: 8. This CDR3 region has 17 residues. Germline V gives CDR1 SGDLS, CDR2 YYNGEE. The CDR3 DNA reads TGTGCCAGCAGCCCGGGGGGGGGCACTCCTGGGGCCAACGTCCTGACTTTC. Amino acids: CASSPGGGTPGANVLTF.